This T cell receptor (beta chain) was obtained from a study of cytomegalovirus exposure and HLA in healthy donors. Study background: Earlier, 110 million or so unique TCR beta sequences were recovered from about 170 million T cells by an analysis.

V gave up 0 bases and J gave up 7 bases, with 9 bases separating them. This CDR3 has 13 amino acids. The V gene's germline CDR1 is GTSNPN and CDR2 SVGIG (reference sequence). In the case of this clone: Antigen specificity is unknown.

PCR primers comprised 60 Vbeta and 13 Jbeta primers. Measured with immunoSEQ multiplex PCR; TCRdb has only the in-frame clones, and not every one. The data hold under 200,000 clones, with 77% observed a single time. Study-level points and caveats: Immune exposure was documented only through CMV serostatus.

This chain links TRBV30 with TRBJ2-2; D is unclear. The sequenced sample was PBMCs. The TCR comes from a man aged 50 or older in good health and CMV-seropositive. In nucleotides, the CDR3 is TGTGCCTGGAGTGTTGGAGTTGACGGGGAGCTGTTTTTT. Protein product: CAWSVGVDGELFF.